Each of the 2 T cell receptor beta chains below was sequenced from the same sample in a study of regulatory T cells in long-lasting Graves disease. This sample's time point: newly diagnosed GD, antithyroid drugs for less than 3 months. There was RNA extracted from PBMCs, and the TCR library was made from it. CDR3 regions were amplified by Arm-PCR using iRepertoire HTBI primers to build TCR beta libraries. In TCRdb, the multiplex PCR reads were re-called with MiXCR into one record per CDR3 protein. The sample includes 400,000 to 500,000 distinct CDR3 sequences, 16% of them seen just once. This same sample was also taken into another study, of T cells in Graves' hyperthyroidism and ophthalmopathy.

Sequenced here: peripheral blood mononuclear cells (PBMCs), sampled at new diagnosis, from a patient treated with antithyroid drugs. Receptors were obtained from a woman between 25 and 40 years old with Graves disease.

In the case of this clonotype: A read error is possible here, since a much larger clone lies one base away. The chain employs TRBV7-2 and TRBJ2-1; D is uncertain. The V and J ends lost 10 bases and 0 bases respectively, with 13 bases between them. Germline V gene sequence: CDR1 SGHTA, CDR2 FQGNSA. This CDR3 region has 14 residues. CDR3 residues: CATNSGTSYNEQFF. CDR3 nucleotide sequence: TGTGCCACAAACAGTGGAACCTCCTACAATGAGCAGTTCTTC.

About this clonotype itself: This may stem from a read error, because a much larger clone lies one nucleotide away. The V and J genes are TRBV6-2 or TRBV6-3 and TRBJ2-2; TRBD2 matches at 13 bases. The CDR3 extends over 17 amino acids. CDR1 MNHEY and CDR2 SVGEGT come from the germline V gene. V was pared by 5 bases and J by 4 bases, with 7 bases of the junction left unmatched. CDR3 nucleotide sequence: TGTGCCAGCAGTCCCGGGACTAGCGGGACGTTCACCGGGGAGCTGTTTTTT. Its protein is CASSPGTSGTFTGELFF.